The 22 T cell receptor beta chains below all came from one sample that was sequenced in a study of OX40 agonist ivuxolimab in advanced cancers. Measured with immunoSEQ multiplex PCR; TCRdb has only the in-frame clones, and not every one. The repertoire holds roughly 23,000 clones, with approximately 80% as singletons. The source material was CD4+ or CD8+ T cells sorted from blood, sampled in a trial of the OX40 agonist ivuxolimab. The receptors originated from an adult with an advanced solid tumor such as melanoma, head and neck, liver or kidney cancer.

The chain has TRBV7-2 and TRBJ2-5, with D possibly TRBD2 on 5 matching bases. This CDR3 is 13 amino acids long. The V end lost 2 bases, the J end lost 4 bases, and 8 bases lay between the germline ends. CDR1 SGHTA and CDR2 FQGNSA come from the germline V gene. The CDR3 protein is CASSLNRGETQYF. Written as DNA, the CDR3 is TGTGCCAGCAGCTTAAATCGGGGAGAGACCCAGTACTTC.

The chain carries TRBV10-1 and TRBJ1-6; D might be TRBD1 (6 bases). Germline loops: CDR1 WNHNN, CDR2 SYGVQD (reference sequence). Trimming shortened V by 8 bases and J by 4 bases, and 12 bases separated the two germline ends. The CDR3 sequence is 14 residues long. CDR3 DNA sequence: TGCGCCAGCGTTAAACAGGGTTATAATTCACCCCTCCACTTT. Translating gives CASVKQGYNSPLHF.

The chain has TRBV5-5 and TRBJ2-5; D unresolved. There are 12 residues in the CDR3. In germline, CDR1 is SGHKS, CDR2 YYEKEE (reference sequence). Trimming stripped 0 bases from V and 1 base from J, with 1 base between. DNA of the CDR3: TGTGCCAGCAGCTTGGCCCAAGAGACCCAGTACTTC. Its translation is CASSLAQETQYF.

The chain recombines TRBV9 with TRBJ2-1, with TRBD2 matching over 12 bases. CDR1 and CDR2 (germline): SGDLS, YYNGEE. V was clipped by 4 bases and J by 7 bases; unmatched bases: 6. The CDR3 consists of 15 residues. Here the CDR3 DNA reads TGTGCCAGCAGCCCCCTAGCGGGAGGGCCGAATGAGCAGTTCTTC. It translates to CASSPLAGGPNEQFF.

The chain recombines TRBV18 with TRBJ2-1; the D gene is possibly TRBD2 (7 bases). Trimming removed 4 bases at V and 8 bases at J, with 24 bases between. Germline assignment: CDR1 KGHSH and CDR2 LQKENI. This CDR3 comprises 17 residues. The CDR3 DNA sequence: TGTGCCAGCTCACACCGGGGGCTTGGCGGGAGTAATGATGAGCAGTTCTTC. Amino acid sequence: CASSHRGLGGSNDEQFF.

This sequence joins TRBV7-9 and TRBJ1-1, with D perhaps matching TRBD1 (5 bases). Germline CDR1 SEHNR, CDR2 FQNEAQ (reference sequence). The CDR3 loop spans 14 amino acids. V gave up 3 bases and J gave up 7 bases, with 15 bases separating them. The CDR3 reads CASSLIEGQGEAFF. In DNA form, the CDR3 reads TGTGCCAGCAGCTTGATAGAGGGGCAAGGTGAAGCTTTCTTT.

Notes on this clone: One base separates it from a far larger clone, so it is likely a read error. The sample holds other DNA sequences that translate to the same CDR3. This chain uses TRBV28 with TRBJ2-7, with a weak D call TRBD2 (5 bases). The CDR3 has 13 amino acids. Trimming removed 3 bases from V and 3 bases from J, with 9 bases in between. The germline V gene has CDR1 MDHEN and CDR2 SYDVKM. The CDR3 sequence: CASSFIGDYEQYF. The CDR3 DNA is TGTGCCAGCAGTTTTATCGGGGACTACGAGCAGTACTTC.

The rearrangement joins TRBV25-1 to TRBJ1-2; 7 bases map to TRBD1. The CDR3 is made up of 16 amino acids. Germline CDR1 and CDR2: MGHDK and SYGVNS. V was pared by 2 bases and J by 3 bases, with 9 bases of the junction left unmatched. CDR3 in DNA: TGTGCCAGCAGTGAACCCCCCGGGACAGAGGACTATGGCTACACCTTC. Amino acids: CASSEPPGTEDYGYTF.

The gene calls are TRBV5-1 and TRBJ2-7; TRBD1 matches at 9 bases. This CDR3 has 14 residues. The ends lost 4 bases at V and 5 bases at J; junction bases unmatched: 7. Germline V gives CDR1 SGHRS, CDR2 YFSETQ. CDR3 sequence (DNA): TGCGCCAGCAGCCTGACAGGGGGGATCCACGAGCAGTACTTC. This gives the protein CASSLTGGIHEQYF.

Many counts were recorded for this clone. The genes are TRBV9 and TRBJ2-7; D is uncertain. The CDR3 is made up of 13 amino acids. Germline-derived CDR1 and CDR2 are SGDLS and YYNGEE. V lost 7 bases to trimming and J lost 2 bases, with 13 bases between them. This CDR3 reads CASGPMQTYEQYF. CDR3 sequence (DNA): TGTGCCAGCGGCCCGATGCAAACCTACGAGCAGTACTTC.

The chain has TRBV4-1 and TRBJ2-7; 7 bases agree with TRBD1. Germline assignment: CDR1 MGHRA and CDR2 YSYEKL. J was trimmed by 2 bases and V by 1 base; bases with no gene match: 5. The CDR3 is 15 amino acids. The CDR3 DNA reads TGCGCCAGCAGCCAAGGGACAGGTCCTACCTACGAGCAGTACTTC. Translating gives CASSQGTGPTYEQYF.

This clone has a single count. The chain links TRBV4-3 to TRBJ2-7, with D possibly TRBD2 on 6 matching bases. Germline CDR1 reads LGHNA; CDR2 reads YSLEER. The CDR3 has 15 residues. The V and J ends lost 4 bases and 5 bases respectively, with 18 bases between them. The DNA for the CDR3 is TGCGCCAGCAGCCCCAGACGGGAGAGGGCCCACGAGCAGTACTTC. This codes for CASSPRRERAHEQYF.

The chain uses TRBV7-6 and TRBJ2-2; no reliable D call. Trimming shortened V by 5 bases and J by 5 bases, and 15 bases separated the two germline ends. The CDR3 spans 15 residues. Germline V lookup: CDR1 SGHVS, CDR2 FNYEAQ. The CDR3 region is CASSPSPGGTGELFF. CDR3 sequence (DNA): TGTGCCAGCAGCCCAAGCCCTGGCGGAACCGGGGAGCTGTTTTTT.

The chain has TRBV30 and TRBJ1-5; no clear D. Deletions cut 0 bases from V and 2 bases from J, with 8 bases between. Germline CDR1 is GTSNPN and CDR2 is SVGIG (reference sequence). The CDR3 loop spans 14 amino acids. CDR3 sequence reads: CAWSVGLGNQPQHF. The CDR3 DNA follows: TGTGCCTGGAGTGTGGGCCTCGGCAATCAGCCCCAGCATTTT.

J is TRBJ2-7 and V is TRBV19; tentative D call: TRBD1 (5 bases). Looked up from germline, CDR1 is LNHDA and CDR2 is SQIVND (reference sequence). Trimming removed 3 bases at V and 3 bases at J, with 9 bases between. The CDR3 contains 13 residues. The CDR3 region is CASSISGHYEQYF. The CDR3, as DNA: TGTGCCAGTAGTATTTCCGGACACTACGAGCAGTACTTC.

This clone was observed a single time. For the CDR3, the DNA is TGTGCCAGCAGCCCCCGAGCGGGTTTAGTGGAGCAGTTCTTC. It translates to CASSPRAGLVEQFF. The rearrangement links TRBV9 to TRBJ2-1; TRBD2 is a possible D gene (6 bases). V was clipped by 4 bases and J by 10 bases, with 18 bases between them. Per germline, CDR1 SGDLS and CDR2 YYNGEE. The CDR3 consists of 14 residues.

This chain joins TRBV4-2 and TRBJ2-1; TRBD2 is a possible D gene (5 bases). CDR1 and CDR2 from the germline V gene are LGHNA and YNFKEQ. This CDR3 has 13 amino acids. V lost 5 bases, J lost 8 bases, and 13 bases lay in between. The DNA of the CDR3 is TGTGCCAGCAGCTTGGTCGGGGTTGATGAGCAGTTCTTC. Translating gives CASSLVGVDEQFF.

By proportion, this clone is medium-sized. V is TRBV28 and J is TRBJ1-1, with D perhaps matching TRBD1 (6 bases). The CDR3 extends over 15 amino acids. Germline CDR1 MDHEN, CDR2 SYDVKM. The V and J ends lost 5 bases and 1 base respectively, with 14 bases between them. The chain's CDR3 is CASSPRLTGNTEAFF. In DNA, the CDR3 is TGTGCCAGCAGTCCCCGATTGACAGGGAACACTGAAGCTTTCTTT.

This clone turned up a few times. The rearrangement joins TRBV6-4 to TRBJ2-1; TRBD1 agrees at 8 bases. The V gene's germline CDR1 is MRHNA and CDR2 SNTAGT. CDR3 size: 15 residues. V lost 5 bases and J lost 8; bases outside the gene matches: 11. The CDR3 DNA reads TGTGCCAGCAGTCCGATCGGAGACAGGGGTTATGAGCAGTTCTTC. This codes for CASSPIGDRGYEQFF.

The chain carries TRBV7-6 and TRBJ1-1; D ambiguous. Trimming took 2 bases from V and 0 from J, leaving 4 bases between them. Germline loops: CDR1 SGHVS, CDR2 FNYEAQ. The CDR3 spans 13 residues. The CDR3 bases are TGTGCCAGCAGCTTATCTGTGAACACTGAAGCTTTCTTT. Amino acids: CASSLSVNTEAFF.

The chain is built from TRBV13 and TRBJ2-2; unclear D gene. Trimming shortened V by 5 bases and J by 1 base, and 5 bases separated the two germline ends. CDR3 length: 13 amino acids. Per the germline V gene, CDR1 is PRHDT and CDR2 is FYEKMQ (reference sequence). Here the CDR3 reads CASSPENTGELFF. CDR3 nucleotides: TGTGCCAGCAGCCCAGAGAACACCGGGGAGCTGTTTTTT.

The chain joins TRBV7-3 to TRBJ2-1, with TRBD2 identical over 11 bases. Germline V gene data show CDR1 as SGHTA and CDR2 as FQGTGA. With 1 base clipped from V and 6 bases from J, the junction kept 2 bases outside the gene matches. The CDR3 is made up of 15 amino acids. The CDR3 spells CASSLIAGGRNEQFF. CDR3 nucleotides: TGTGCCAGCAGCTTAATAGCGGGGGGGCGCAATGAGCAGTTCTTC.